These T cell receptor beta chains were read from a single sample in a study of tumor-infiltrating lymphocytes in localized non-small cell lung cancer. The repertoire was sequenced with immunoSEQ multiplex PCR; TCRdb's copy has only in-frame clones and lacks some. The sample lists around 12,000 clones; roughly 85% were seen once. Sequencing used uninvolved lung tissue not adjacent to the tumor. These receptors were obtained from a human donor with non-small cell lung cancer. The CDR3 runs from the conserved cysteine through the conserved F or W. D genes are given only for firm matches. The size entry is marked missing in some rows and otherwise reads once, few, many or a size class.

CDR3aa,CDR3nt,j_gene,v_gene,abundance,len,d_gene
CASSPGDRVEQYF,TGTGCCAGTAGTCCAGGGGACAGGGTCGAGCAGTACTTC,TRBJ2-7,TRBV19,NA,13,TRBD1
CASSVVGDTQYF,TGTGCCAGCAGTGTTGTGGGGGATACGCAGTATTTT,TRBJ2-3,TRBV6-1,NA,12,NA
CAWKLAGPLFEQYF,TGTGCCTGGAAACTTGCGGGACCCCTCTTCGAGCAGTACTTC,TRBJ2-7,TRBV30,few,14,NA
CASSPSLSSYNEQFF,TGTGCCAGCTCACCATCGTTGAGCTCCTACAATGAGCAGTTCTTC,TRBJ2-1,TRBV18,NA,15,NA
CASSPIGGSTDTQYF,TGTGCCAGCAGCCCGATAGGCGGGAGCACAGATACGCAGTATTTT,TRBJ2-3,TRBV9,NA,15,NA
CASNPYRSQSTDTQYF,TGCGCCAGCAATCCCTACAGGAGTCAGAGCACAGATACGCAGTATTTT,TRBJ2-3,TRBV5-1,NA,16,NA
CASSWGQGSKGTQYF,TGCGCCAGCAGCTGGGGACAGGGGAGTAAGGGGACCCAGTACTTC,TRBJ2-5,TRBV5-1,NA,15,TRBD1
CASTPITGSETYEQYF,TGTGCCAGCACCCCAATAACAGGGAGCGAAACCTACGAGCAGTACTTC,TRBJ2-7,TRBV7-9,NA,16,NA
CASRPGLPLGNEQFF,TGTGCCAGCAGACCCGGACTACCTCTGGGCAATGAGCAGTTCTTC,TRBJ2-1,TRBV6-5,NA,15,NA
CASSFRTSGDYEQYF,TGTGCCAGCAGCTTCCGGACTAGCGGGGACTACGAGCAGTACTTC,TRBJ2-7,TRBV5-6,NA,15,TRBD2
CASREDGYQLIYTF,TGTGCCAGCAGAGAGGACGGATATCAACTAATCTACACCTTC,TRBJ1-2,TRBV18,once,14,NA
CAWSLAGGNGELFF,TGTGCCTGGAGTCTAGCGGGGGGGAACGGGGAGCTGTTTTTT,TRBJ2-2,TRBV30,NA,14,TRBD2
CASSPGANVLTF,TGTGCCAGCAGCCCAGGGGCCAACGTCCTGACTTTC,TRBJ2-6,TRBV14,NA,12,NA
CASSYEGGGNYGYTF,TGTGCCAGCAGCTACGAGGGTGGGGGAAACTATGGCTACACCTTC,TRBJ1-2,TRBV6-6,NA,15,NA
CATRTSGSYEQYF,TGTGCCACCAGGACTAGCGGCTCCTACGAGCAGTACTTC,TRBJ2-7,TRBV19,NA,13,TRBD2
CASSTVEDRAGPQGEWYQPQHF,TGTGCCAGTAGTACCGTAGAGGACAGGGCAGGGCCTCAGGGGGAATGGTATCAGCCCCAGCATTTT,TRBJ1-5,TRBV19,NA,22,TRBD1
CASSPFGRETQYF,TGTGCCAGCAGCCCCTTCGGTCGAGAGACCCAGTACTTC,TRBJ2-5,TRBV9,NA,13,NA
CATSSPTGRGNTIYF,TGTGCCACCAGCAGTCCGACAGGGAGGGGAAACACCATATATTTT,TRBJ1-3,TRBV15,NA,15,TRBD1
CASSEPGTIKGGELFF,TGTGCCAGCAGTGAACCCGGGACTATTAAAGGCGGGGAGCTGTTTTTT,TRBJ2-2,TRBV25-1,NA,16,TRBD2
CASTRQRRGIGYTF,TGTGCCAGCACCCGACAGAGGCGGGGTATTGGCTACACCTTC,TRBJ1-2,TRBV5-8,NA,14,NA
CASSHPGQSYGYTF,TGTGCCAGCAGCCACCCGGGACAGAGCTATGGCTACACCTTC,TRBJ1-2,TRBV14,NA,14,TRBD1
CATSRDDREAFF,TGTGCCACCAGCAGAGATGATAGGGAAGCTTTCTTT,TRBJ1-1,TRBV15,NA,12,NA
CASSKREAHNEQFF,TGCGCCAGCAGCAAGCGGGAGGCCCACAATGAGCAGTTCTTC,TRBJ2-1,TRBV10-1,NA,14,TRBD2
CASSLYAVRETQYF,TGTGCCAGCAGCTTATATGCGGTTCGGGAGACCCAGTACTTC,TRBJ2-5,TRBV7-8,NA,14,NA
CASRIQGAGGYTF,TGTGCCAGCAGGATACAGGGGGCAGGCGGCTACACCTTC,TRBJ1-2,TRBV6-1,NA,13,TRBD1
CASSIPQGLRETQYF,TGTGCCAGCAGTATTCCACAGGGACTAAGAGAGACCCAGTACTTC,TRBJ2-5,TRBV19,NA,15,NA
CASSPRQTGELFF,TGTGCCAGCTCACCTAGACAGACCGGGGAGCTGTTTTTT,TRBJ2-2,TRBV18,NA,13,NA
CASSRWPSGDSGANVLTF,TGTGCCAGCAGCCGGTGGCCTAGCGGGGATTCTGGGGCCAACGTCCTGACTTTC,TRBJ2-6,TRBV7-2,few,18,TRBD2
CASSPPGGPSGELFF,TGTGCCAGCTCACCACCGGGAGGGCCTTCCGGGGAGCTGTTTTTT,TRBJ2-2,TRBV18,NA,15,TRBD2
CASSSGQDPWGYTF,TGTGCCAGCAGCTCCGGACAGGACCCCTGGGGCTACACCTTC,TRBJ1-2,TRBV5-6,NA,14,TRBD1
CASRVAGSFLGQFF,TGTGCCAGCAGGGTAGCGGGATCCTTCCTGGGGCAGTTCTTC,TRBJ2-1,TRBV28,NA,14,TRBD2
CASSIAGSDQPQHF,TGTGCCAGCAGTATTGCAGGGTCAGATCAGCCCCAGCATTTT,TRBJ1-5,TRBV2,NA,14,NA
CASSSMGGLDYGYTF,TGTGCCAGCAGCTCGATGGGGGGTCTTGACTATGGCTACACCTTC,TRBJ1-2,TRBV5-4,NA,15,NA
CASKVGQEMTGELFF,TGTGCCAGCAAAGTGGGACAAGAGATGACCGGGGAGCTGTTTTTT,TRBJ2-2,TRBV28,NA,15,NA
CASSSQDLETQYF,TGTGCTAGCAGCTCCCAGGATCTTGAGACCCAGTACTTC,TRBJ2-5,TRBV7-7,NA,13,NA
CASSPYRGSSYEQYF,TGCGCCAGCAGCCCCTACAGGGGGAGCTCCTACGAGCAGTACTTC,TRBJ2-7,TRBV5-1,NA,15,TRBD1
CASIKDPNTGELFF,TGTGCCAGTATCAAAGACCCTAACACCGGGGAGCTGTTTTTT,TRBJ2-2,TRBV19,NA,14,NA
CAGAVEGGSTRVRF,TGCGCCGGCGCGGTGGAGGGTGGTAGCACTCGCGTTCGCTTC,TRBJ1-2,TRBV10-2,NA,14,NA
CASSPDREGGEQYF,TGCGCCAGCAGCCCGGACAGGGAGGGGGGGGAGCAGTACTTC,TRBJ2-7,TRBV5-1,NA,14,NA
CAWSPPVGGRETQYF,TGTGCCTGGAGCCCACCGGTAGGGGGGCGGGAGACCCAGTACTTC,TRBJ2-5,TRBV30,NA,15,NA
CASSLGGGSGSSYEQYF,TGTGCCAGCAGCTTGGGTGGGGGTAGCGGGAGCTCCTACGAGCAGTACTTC,TRBJ2-7,TRBV5-4,NA,17,TRBD2
CASSSLDTVGKAFF,TGTGCCAGCAGCTCGCTGGACACGGTGGGTAAAGCTTTCTTT,TRBJ1-1,TRBV5-6,once,14,NA
CASSVGGTFRPDTQYF,TGTGCCAGCAGCGTAGGCGGGACATTTAGGCCAGATACGCAGTATTTT,TRBJ2-3,TRBV9,NA,16,NA
CAISEPGGREQYF,TGTGCCATCAGTGAGCCGGGGGGGCGGGAGCAGTACTTC,TRBJ2-7,TRBV10-3,once,13,TRBD2
CASSLVGEKDYGYTF,TGTGCCAGCAGCCTCGTTGGCGAAAAAGACTATGGCTACACCTTC,TRBJ1-2,TRBV5-4,NA,15,NA
CASSTGGRETQYF,TGTGCCAGCAGTACAGGGGGCCGAGAGACCCAGTACTTC,TRBJ2-5,TRBV7-9,NA,13,TRBD1